This T cell receptor beta chain was identified in a study of identical twins. Template switching added a universal primer site, and cDNA bore unique molecular identifiers. TCRdb redid the calling of the 5' RACE reads with MiXCR, one entry per CDR3 protein. The table shows about 290,000 distinct CDR3 sequences, with roughly 9% occurring only once. This sample also belongs to another study, concerning yellow fever vaccine responses in identical twins.

The sequenced sample was CD8+ T cells sorted from blood. This clonotype was sampled from a woman aged 18-29 years in good health.

This chain's CDR3 is CASSLEQGGSGAQYF. DNA for the CDR3: TGTGCCAGCAGTTTAGAACAGGGGGGGTCAGGAGCCCAGTACTTC. This chain links TRBV28 with TRBJ2-5; D may be TRBD1 (8 bases). The CDR3 totals 15 residues. Trimming removed 2 bases at V and 9 bases at J, with 19 bases between. Per the germline V gene, CDR1 is MDHEN and CDR2 is SYDVKM.